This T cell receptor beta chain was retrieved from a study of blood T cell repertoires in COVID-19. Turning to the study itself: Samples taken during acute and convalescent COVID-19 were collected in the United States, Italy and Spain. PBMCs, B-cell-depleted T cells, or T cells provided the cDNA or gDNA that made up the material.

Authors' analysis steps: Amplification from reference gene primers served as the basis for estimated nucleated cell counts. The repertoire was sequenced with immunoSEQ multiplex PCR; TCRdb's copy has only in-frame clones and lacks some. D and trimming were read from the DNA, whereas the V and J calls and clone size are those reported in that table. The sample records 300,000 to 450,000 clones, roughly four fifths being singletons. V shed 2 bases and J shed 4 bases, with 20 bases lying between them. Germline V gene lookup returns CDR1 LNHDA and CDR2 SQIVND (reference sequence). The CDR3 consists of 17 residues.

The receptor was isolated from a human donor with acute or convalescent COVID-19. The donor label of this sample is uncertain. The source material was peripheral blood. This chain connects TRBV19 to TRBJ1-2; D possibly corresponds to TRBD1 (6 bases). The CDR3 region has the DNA TGTGCCAGTAGTATACAACGAGCGGGGGCGCCTGGCTATGGCTACACCTTC. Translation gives CASSIQRAGAPGYGYTF.